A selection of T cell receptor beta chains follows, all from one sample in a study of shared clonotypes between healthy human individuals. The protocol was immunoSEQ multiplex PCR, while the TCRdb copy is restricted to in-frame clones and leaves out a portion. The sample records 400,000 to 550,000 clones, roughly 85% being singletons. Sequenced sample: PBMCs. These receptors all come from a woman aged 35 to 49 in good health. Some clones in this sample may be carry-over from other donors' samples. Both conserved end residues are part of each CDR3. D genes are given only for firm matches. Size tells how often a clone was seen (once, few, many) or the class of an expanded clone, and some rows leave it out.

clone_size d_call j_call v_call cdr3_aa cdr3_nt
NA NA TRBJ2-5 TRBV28 CASSSLTGTLEETQYF TGTGCCAGCAGTTCACTCACCGGGACCTTAGAAGAGACCCAGTACTTC
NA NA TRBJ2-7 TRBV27 CASSGGYEQYF TGTGCCAGCAGTGGGGGGTACGAGCAGTACTTC
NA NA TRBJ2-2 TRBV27 CASSFSAAGELFF TGTGCCAGCAGTTTTTCGGCAGCGGGGGAGCTGTTTTTT
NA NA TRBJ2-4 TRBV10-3 CAISESDPGLAVFSQYF TGTGCCATCAGTGAGTCGGACCCGGGGCTAGCTGTTTTCTCCCAGTACTTC
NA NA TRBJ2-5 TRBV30 CAWSVGGAGETQYF TGTGCCTGGAGTGTAGGTGGGGCAGGGGAGACCCAGTACTTC
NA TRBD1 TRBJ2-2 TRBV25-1 CASSEYGGTGDTGELFF TGTGCCAGCAGTGAATATGGGGGGACAGGGGACACCGGGGAGCTGTTTTTT
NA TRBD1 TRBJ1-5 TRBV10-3 CAISRDRGTVQPQHF TGTGCCATCAGCAGGGACAGGGGGACGGTCCAGCCCCAGCATTTT
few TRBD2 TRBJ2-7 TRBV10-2 CASMLAGDQKQYF TGCGCCAGCATGCTAGCGGGAGATCAGAAGCAGTACTTC
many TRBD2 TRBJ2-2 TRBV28 CASWASGSGGELFF TGTGCCAGCTGGGCTAGCGGGAGTGGCGGGGAGCTGTTTTTT
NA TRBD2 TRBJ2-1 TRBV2 CASRVRLAGDNEQFF TGTGCCAGCAGGGTACGGCTAGCGGGAGACAATGAGCAGTTCTTC
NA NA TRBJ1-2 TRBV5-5 CASSLFVGYTF TGTGCCAGCAGCTTATTCGTTGGCTACACCTTC
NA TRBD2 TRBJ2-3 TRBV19 CASSTPVYSGSRADTQYF TGTGCCAGTAGTACACCAGTTTATAGCGGGAGTCGGGCAGATACGCAGTATTTT
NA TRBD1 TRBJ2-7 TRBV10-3 CAISARQGDEQYF TGTGCCATCAGTGCCCGGCAGGGGGACGAGCAGTACTTC
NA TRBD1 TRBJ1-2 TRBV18 CASSPTTGGSGYTF TGTGCCAGCTCACCAACTACAGGGGGATCTGGCTACACCTTC
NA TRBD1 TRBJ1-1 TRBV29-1 CSVATGGDTEAFF TGCAGCGTAGCGACAGGGGGCGATACTGAAGCTTTCTTT
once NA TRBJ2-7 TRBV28 CASSLGTTYEQYF TGTGCCAGCAGTTTAGGGACAACCTACGAGCAGTACTTC
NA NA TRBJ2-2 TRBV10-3 CAISESGGGTGELFF TGTGCCATCAGTGAGTCCGGGGGCGGCACCGGGGAGCTGTTTTTT
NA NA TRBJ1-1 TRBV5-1 CASSSGGFSEAFF TGCGCCAGCAGCTCGGGCGGTTTTTCGGAAGCTTTCTTT
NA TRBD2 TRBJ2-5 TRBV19 CASSTLPGLAGGGGETQYF TGTGCCAGTAGTACTCTTCCGGGACTAGCGGGAGGAGGAGGGGAGACCCAGTACTTC
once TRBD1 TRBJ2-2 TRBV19 CASSIVAGQGNTGELFF TGTGCCAGTAGTATAGTTGCGGGACAGGGGAACACCGGGGAGCTGTTTTTT
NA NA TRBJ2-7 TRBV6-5 CASSYSPQGVDYEQYF TGTGCCAGCAGTTACTCCCCGCAGGGTGTGGACTACGAGCAGTACTTC
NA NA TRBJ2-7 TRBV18 CASSPNSRSSYEQYF TGTGCCAGCTCACCAAACAGTCGGAGCTCCTACGAGCAGTACTTC
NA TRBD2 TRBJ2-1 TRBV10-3 CATNTLTSGSNEQFF TGTGCCACTAACACCTTGACTAGCGGGAGTAATGAGCAGTTCTTC
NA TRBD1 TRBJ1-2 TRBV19 CASSIRQGVSGYGYTF TGTGCCAGTAGTATTAGACAGGGGGTCTCTGGCTATGGCTACACCTTC